This TCR beta chain was captured by sequencing in a study of Ad26.COV2.S vaccination and SARS-CoV-2 variants. Overall study results and limits: Researchers reported similar non-spike TCR breadth in vaccine and placebo recipients.

Trimming took off 2 bases at V and 5 bases at J, with 15 bases between the two ends. The CDR3 length is 14 residues. CDR1 SQVTM and CDR2 ANQGSEA come from the germline V gene. Points on this clone: Its antigen is not known.

Treatment in this sample: some 20 received Ad26.COV2.S at low or high dose, single or two shots; several received placebo; per-sample allocation not given. Day 63 after the first injection of vaccine or placebo was the sampling time. The assay was immunoSEQ multiplex PCR, and TCRdb's table has in-frame clones only and misses some. This table holds around 300,000 clones, approximately 90% found once. The sequences come from peripheral blood, collected in a trial of Ad26.COV2.S vaccine versus placebo. The receptor was derived from a person aged 18 to 65 who received the Ad26.COV2.S COVID-19 vaccine or a placebo. The chain employs TRBV29-1 and TRBJ1-1; TRBD1 is a possible D gene (5 bases). Here the CDR3 reads CSVERDVVGTEAFF. The CDR3 nucleotides read TGCAGCGTTGAAAGGGACGTAGTCGGGACTGAAGCTTTCTTT.